These 20 T cell receptor beta chains share one sample of origin, sequenced in a study of blood T cells in healthy people across ages (dated by TCRdb to about 2015). Receptors were amplified or captured by 5' RACE. The run used an Illumina HiSeq 2500. The second PCR ran for about 7 to 11 cycles and used a J-beta primer mix along with a sample-barcoded 5' primer. TCRdb redid the processing of the public reads, applying fastp at Q25 and MiXCR, and retained in-frame beta chains. A single entry per CDR3 protein holds the most common genes and DNA from its merged rows. For this sample the table gives 700,000 to 1,000,000 distinct CDR3 sequences, of which 40% to 50% were detected only once. The ten largest clones add up to roughly 19% of the sample. The sequenced material came from blood. The receptors were sampled from a man between 60 and 75 years old in good health.

The chain employs TRBV5-1 and TRBJ2-1; unclear D gene. This CDR3 has 13 amino acids. Germline assignment: CDR1 SGHRS and CDR2 YFSETQ. Trimming removed 3 bases from V and 8 bases from J, with 12 bases in between. The CDR3 here is CASSSEPADEQFF. CDR3 bases: TGCGCCAGCAGCTCAGAGCCGGCTGATGAGCAGTTCTTC.

This rearrangement joins TRBV7-9 to TRBJ2-7; no reliable D call. The J call could be wrong; TRBJ2-1 is a better fit for the DNA end. Germline loops: CDR1 SEHNR, CDR2 FQNEAQ (reference sequence). The CDR3 is 13 residues long. The CDR3 loop reads CASSVSRYNEQFF. Here the CDR3 DNA reads TGTGCCAGCAGCGTATCCCGGTACAATGAGCAGTTCTTC.

The rearrangement uses TRBV6-2 or TRBV6-3 and TRBJ2-7; 12 bases match TRBD1. V was clipped by 0 bases and J by 3 bases; unmatched bases: 3. Germline V gene lookup returns CDR1 MNHEY and CDR2 SVGEGT. This CDR3 has 16 residues. DNA for the CDR3: TGTGCCAGCAGTTACTCGCGGGACAGGGGGCACTACGAGCAGTACTTC. It specifies CASSYSRDRGHYEQYF.

This clonotype has only a few counts. The rearrangement uses TRBV6-5 and TRBJ1-2, with D possibly being TRBD1 (6 bases). This CDR3 spans 17 amino acids. The V gene's germline CDR1 is MNHEY and CDR2 SVGAGI. Trimming shortened V by 0 bases and J by 0 bases, and 14 bases separated the two germline ends. The CDR3 DNA follows: TGTGCCAGCAGTTACTCTGGGGGGCGCCGGACTAACTATGGCTACACCTTC. Its protein is CASSYSGGRRTNYGYTF.

This clonotype was seen a few times. The chain links TRBV11-2 to TRBJ1-3; no reliable D call. This CDR3 has 15 amino acids. CDR1 SGHAT and CDR2 FQNNGV come from the germline V gene. The V and J ends lost 0 bases and 3 bases respectively, with 9 bases between them. The CDR3 DNA reads TGTGCCAGCAGCTTAGATGGGGATCTTGGAAACACCATATATTTT. This gives the protein CASSLDGDLGNTIYF.

This chain links TRBV6-5 with TRBJ1-1; D perhaps matches TRBD1 (6 bases). The V gene's germline CDR1 is MNHEY and CDR2 SVGAGI. The CDR3 has 14 residues. The germline V and J ends were trimmed by 0 bases and 4 bases, with 9 bases remaining between them. CDR3 loop: CASSYSGDITEAFF. In DNA form, the CDR3 reads TGTGCCAGCAGTTACTCAGGGGACATCACTGAAGCTTTCTTT.

This clonotype was detected only a few times. V usage is TRBV10-3 and J usage is TRBJ2-3; D gene uncertain. The CDR3 is 11 residues long. Germline-derived CDR1 and CDR2 are ENHRY and SYGVKD. V lost 6 bases, J lost 5 bases, and 6 bases lay in between. CDR3 region: CAIRAKDTQYF. DNA for the CDR3: TGTGCCATCAGAGCCAAAGATACGCAGTATTTT.

This clonotype turned up a few times. This chain connects TRBV12-3 or TRBV12-4 to TRBJ1-2; D ambiguous. The CDR3 runs to 14 residues. V lost 5 bases, J lost 4 bases, and 14 bases lay in between. The CDR3 loop reads CASSAGRNVYGYTF. The CDR3 DNA follows: TGTGCCAGCAGTGCAGGCAGGAACGTCTATGGCTACACCTTC.

J is TRBJ1-6 and V is TRBV28; perhaps TRBD1 as D (5 bases). Germline V gene sequence: CDR1 MDHEN, CDR2 SYDVKM. This CDR3 region has 12 residues. Trimming removed 5 bases from V and 12 bases from J, with 11 bases in between. CDR3 amino acids: CASSTEGKPLHF. The CDR3, as DNA: TGTGCCAGCAGTACCGAGGGGAAACCCCTCCACTTT.

The J gene is TRBJ2-1, the V gene TRBV4-1; 10 nucleotides match TRBD2. This CDR3 is built from 18 residues. V was pared by 1 base and J by 7 bases, with 13 bases of the junction left unmatched. Germline CDR1 MGHRA, CDR2 YSYEKL. The CDR3 here is CASSQGPERGGPLNEQFF. CDR3 coding DNA: TGCGCCAGCAGCCAAGGGCCTGAGCGGGGGGGCCCTCTGAATGAGCAGTTCTTC.

The chain is built from TRBV6-2 or TRBV6-3 and TRBJ2-5; TRBD1 matches 8 bases. The CDR3 sequence is 13 residues long. CDR1 and CDR2 from the germline V gene are MNHEY and SVGEGT. J lost 3 bases, V lost 8 bases, and 5 bases had no gene match. The DNA for the CDR3 is TGTGCCAGCCAAGGACAGGGAGAAGAGACCCAGTACTTC. The encoded protein is CASQGQGEETQYF.

The chain combines TRBV7-6 with TRBJ2-5, with D possibly TRBD2 on 6 matching bases. CDR3 length equals 15 residues. Per the germline V gene, CDR1 is SGHVS and CDR2 is FNYEAQ. V was clipped by 0 bases and J by 1 base, with 9 bases between them. CDR3 protein: CASSLASGSQETQYF. CDR3 DNA sequence: TGTGCCAGCAGCTTAGCCTCCGGGAGCCAAGAGACCCAGTACTTC.

The chain is built from TRBV27 and TRBJ2-1; possible D gene TRBD2, 6 bases. From germline, CDR1 is MNHEY and CDR2 SMNVEV (reference sequence). V lost 3 bases to trimming and J lost 4 bases, with 16 bases between them. The CDR3 has 16 residues. CDR3 residues: CASSLSPGLAYNEQFF. The CDR3 DNA reads as TGTGCCAGCAGTTTGTCCCCGGGACTGGCTTACAATGAGCAGTTCTTC.

V usage is TRBV5-1 and J usage is TRBJ1-2, with D tentatively TRBD1 (6 bases). The V end was cut by 2 bases, the J end by 2 bases, with 10 bases between. The CDR3 loop spans 14 amino acids. Germline CDR1 SGHRS, CDR2 YFSETQ. CDR3 DNA: TGCGCCAGCAGCTTACGGACAGAGAACTATGGCTACACCTTC. Translating gives CASSLRTENYGYTF.

In this sample, this clonotype turned up a few times. CDR3 bases: TGTGCCAGCAGCTTGGAGCTGGGGACCTACGAGCAGTACTTC. Protein: CASSLELGTYEQYF. The gene calls are TRBV5-5 and TRBJ2-7; D is ambiguous. This CDR3 comprises 14 residues. V was shortened by 0 bases and J by 2 bases, with 9 bases between the two germline ends. Germline CDR1 is SGHKS and CDR2 is YYEKEE (reference sequence).

This sequence joins TRBV20-1 and TRBJ2-7, with 7 bases that match TRBD1. Germline V lookup: CDR1 DFQATT, CDR2 SNEGSKA (reference sequence). CDR3 length equals 15 residues. Trimming took 1 base from V and 7 from J; bases not matched to a gene: 13. The DNA of the CDR3 is TGCAGTGCTAGAGTAGCACAGGGGAAAAACAATGAGCAGTACTTC. Translating it yields CSARVAQGKNNEQYF.

The chain employs TRBV18 and TRBJ2-7, with 7 bases matching TRBD1. This CDR3 has 14 amino acids. CDR1 KGHSH and CDR2 LQKENI come from the germline V gene. The V segment lost 2 bases and the J segment 2 bases; nucleotides outside the gene matches: 3. CDR3 residues: CASSPGQVPYEQYF. Here the CDR3 DNA reads TGTGCCAGCTCACCAGGACAGGTCCCCTACGAGCAGTACTTC.

The chain carries TRBV7-2 and TRBJ1-3; 8 bases fit TRBD1. The length of the CDR3 is 17 residues. V lost 5 bases, J lost 0 bases, and 9 bases stayed unmatched. Germline V gene data show CDR1 as SGHTA and CDR2 as FQGNSA. The CDR3 DNA reads TGTGCCAGCAGCCCCGGCGGACAGGGCTTCTCTGGAAACACCATATATTTT. This translates into CASSPGGQGFSGNTIYF.

Only a few counts were recorded for this clonotype. The chain employs TRBV29-1 and TRBJ2-1, with D hard to call. The CDR3 loop spans 8 amino acids. The germline gives CDR1 SQVTM, CDR2 ANQGSEA. Trimming shortened V by 3 bases and J by 15 bases, and 6 bases separated the two germline ends. The CDR3 DNA sequence: TGCAGCGTTGAGGGAAGGTTCTTC. Residues: CSVEGRFF.

J is TRBJ2-3 and V is TRBV20-1; 8 bases are shared with TRBD1. CDR3 length: 13 amino acids. The V gene's germline CDR1 is DFQATT and CDR2 SNEGSKA (reference sequence). Unmatched junction bases numbered 6, after V lost 5 bases and J lost 5 bases. This chain's CDR3 is CSAAPGGRDTQYF. In DNA, the CDR3 is TGCAGTGCTGCCCCAGGGGGCCGAGATACGCAGTATTTT.